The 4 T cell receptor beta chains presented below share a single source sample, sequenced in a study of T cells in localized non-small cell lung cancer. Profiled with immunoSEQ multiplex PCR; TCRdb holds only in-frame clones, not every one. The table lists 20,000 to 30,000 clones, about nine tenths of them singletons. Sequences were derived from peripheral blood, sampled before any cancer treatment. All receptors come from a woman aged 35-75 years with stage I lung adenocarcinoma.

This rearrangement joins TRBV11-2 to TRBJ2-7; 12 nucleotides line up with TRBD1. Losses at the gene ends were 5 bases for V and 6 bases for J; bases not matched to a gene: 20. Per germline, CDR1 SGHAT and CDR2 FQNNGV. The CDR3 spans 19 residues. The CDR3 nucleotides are TGTGCCAGCAGCAATATCGTCTCCCTCCGGGACAGGGGGCGGATCGAGCAGTACTTC. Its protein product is CASSNIVSLRDRGRIEQYF.

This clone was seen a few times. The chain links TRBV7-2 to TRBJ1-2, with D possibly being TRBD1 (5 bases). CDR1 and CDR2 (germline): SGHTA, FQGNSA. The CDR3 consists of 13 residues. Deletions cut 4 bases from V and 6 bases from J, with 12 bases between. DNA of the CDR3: TGTGCCAGCAGCTCGGGACCCCTCGATGGCTACACCTTC. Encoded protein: CASSSGPLDGYTF.

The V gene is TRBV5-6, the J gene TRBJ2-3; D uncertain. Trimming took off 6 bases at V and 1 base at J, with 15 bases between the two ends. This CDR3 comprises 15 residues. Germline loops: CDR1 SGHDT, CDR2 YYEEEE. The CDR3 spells CASTTTAARTDTQYF. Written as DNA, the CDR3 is TGTGCCAGCACCACAACGGCGGCCCGCACAGATACGCAGTATTTT.

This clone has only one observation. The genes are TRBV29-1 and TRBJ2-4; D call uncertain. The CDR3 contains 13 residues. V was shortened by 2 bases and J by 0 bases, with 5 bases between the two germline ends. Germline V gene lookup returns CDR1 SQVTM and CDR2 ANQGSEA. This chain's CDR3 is CSVERLAKNIQYF. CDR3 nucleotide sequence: TGCAGCGTTGAAAGGCTAGCCAAAAACATTCAGTACTTC.